The present T cell receptor (beta chain) was sequenced within a study of blood T cell repertoires in COVID-19. The data were produced by immunoSEQ multiplex PCR, yet TCRdb's version contains in-frame clones alone and is incomplete. The sample includes some 200,000 clones, 80% to 90% seen only once; the top ten take over 1.2%. Germline lookup yields CDR1 SGHNT and CDR2 YYREEE (reference sequence). The CDR3 spans 13 residues. Trimming removed 0 bases from V and 1 base from J, with 3 bases in between. This rearrangement joins TRBV5-4 to TRBJ2-3, with unresolved D. The source is a woman aged 40 to 50 who had recovered from COVID-19. What was sequenced was peripheral blood. CDR3 amino acids: CASSLVGTDTQYF. The CDR3 DNA reads as TGTGCCAGCAGCTTGGTAGGCACAGATACGCAGTATTTT.